One and the same sample provided the 10 T cell receptor beta chains below, sequenced in a study of PD-L1 blockade in urothelial cancer (dated by TCRdb to the late 2010s). The time point label on this specimen signifies: pretreatment peripheral blood. Libraries were prepared through the immunoSEQ multiplex PCR assay. The clones in this table, taken by TCRdb from immuneACCESS, are in-frame only. Not every clone is retained; where verified, under half of the shortfall comes from an unresolved V gene, and the cause of the rest is unknown. Across this sample there are approximately 50,000 clones, with around 84% seen only once. The top ten constitute about 3.2% of the sample. Sample: PBMCs, taken around atezolizumab (anti-PD-L1) treatment. Receptors originate from a man between 65 and 85 years old with urothelial cancer.

The chain combines TRBV27 with TRBJ1-2; 7 bases map to TRBD1. Losses at the gene ends were 6 bases for V and 6 bases for J; bases not matched to a gene: 7. The CDR3 consists of 13 residues. Per the germline V gene, CDR1 is MNHEY and CDR2 is SMNVEV (reference sequence). CDR3 bases: TGTGCCAGCAGCCAAAGACAGGGTAATGGCTACACCTTC. Translation gives CASSQRQGNGYTF.

This clone was picked up one time. The genes are TRBV10-2 and TRBJ2-7, with D uncertain. The V gene's germline CDR1 is WSHSY and CDR2 SAAADI. The CDR3 is made up of 13 amino acids. Deletions cut 3 bases from V and 1 base from J, with 7 bases between. Here the CDR3 DNA reads TGCGCCAGCAGTGATTATAGTTCCTACGAGCAGTACTTC. Amino acid sequence: CASSDYSSYEQYF.

In its sample, this clone was seen many times. This rearrangement joins TRBV27 to TRBJ2-1; D is unclear. From germline, CDR1 is MNHEY and CDR2 SMNVEV (reference sequence). There are 13 residues in the CDR3. Deletions cut 9 bases from V and 1 base from J, with 10 bases between. CDR3 sequence: CASASGSYNEQFF. CDR3 sequence (DNA): TGTGCCAGTGCTTCCGGGTCCTACAATGAGCAGTTCTTC.

The rearrangement links TRBV2 to TRBJ1-2; 9 bases are a match to TRBD1. The ends lost 5 bases at V and 2 bases at J; junction bases unmatched: 3. The CDR3 has 14 residues. CDR1 and CDR2 (germline): SNHLY, FYNNEI. CDR3 region: CASSRDRDNYGYTF. In DNA form, the CDR3 reads TGTGCCAGCAGTAGGGACAGGGACAACTATGGCTACACCTTC.

The rearrangement uses TRBV30 and TRBJ1-1; TRBD1 agrees at 10 bases. Per the germline V gene, CDR1 is GTSNPN and CDR2 is SVGIG (reference sequence). Trimming took 5 bases from V and 1 from J; bases not matched to a gene: 7. The CDR3 consists of 15 residues. CDR3 sequence (DNA): TGTGCCTGGGTCCCCCGGGACAGGGGGAACACTGAAGCTTTCTTT. It translates to CAWVPRDRGNTEAFF.

The rearrangement links TRBV13 to TRBJ1-1; 7 nucleotides agree with TRBD1. Germline V gives CDR1 PRHDT, CDR2 FYEKMQ (reference sequence). Unmatched junction bases numbered 2, after V lost 4 bases and J lost 0 bases. The CDR3 contains 14 residues. The DNA of the CDR3 is TGTGCCAGCAGCTACGGGACAGTGAACACTGAAGCTTTCTTT. Translating gives CASSYGTVNTEAFF.

The chain combines TRBV18 with TRBJ2-2; 15 nucleotides align to TRBD2. This CDR3 comprises 18 residues. Trimming removed 5 bases from V and 0 bases from J; junction bases left unmatched: 4. The germline V gene encodes CDR1 KGHSH and CDR2 LQKENI. CDR3 nucleotide sequence: TGTGCCAGCTCAGGAGGACTAGCGGGAGGGCCGAACACCGGGGAGCTGTTTTTT. This gives the protein CASSGGLAGGPNTGELFF.

V gene TRBV25-1 combines with J gene TRBJ2-7, with D perhaps matching TRBD2 (5 bases). CDR1 is MGHDK and CDR2 is SYGVNS in the germline V gene. The CDR3 loop spans 9 amino acids. The CDR3 coding sequence is TGTGGGCAGCGGAGTCGGAAGTACTTC. It translates to CGQRSRKYF.

J is TRBJ2-2 and V is TRBV7-3; D perhaps matches TRBD1 (6 bases). The germline gives CDR1 SGHTA, CDR2 FQGTGA. The CDR3 sequence is 16 residues long. Trimming cost V 4 bases and J 3 bases, with 15 bases left between them. The CDR3 sequence is CASSSPRQDDTGELFF. The CDR3 DNA reads TGTGCCAGCAGCTCCCCCCGACAGGACGACACCGGGGAGCTGTTTTTT.

This rearrangement joins TRBV14 to TRBJ2-7, with D unclear. This CDR3 spans 16 amino acids. Germline CDR1 reads SGHDN; CDR2 reads FVKESK. Trimming removed 1 base at V and 4 bases at J, with 17 bases between. This CDR3 reads CASSQVRSGPGYEQYF. Written as DNA, the CDR3 is TGTGCCAGCAGCCAAGTCCGCTCGGGTCCGGGTTACGAGCAGTACTTC.